This is a list of T cell receptor beta chains from one sample in a study of tumor-infiltrating lymphocytes in primary liver carcinoma. TCRdb recomputed calls from the multiplex PCR reads with MiXCR, one row per CDR3 protein. The sample records fewer than 85,000 distinct CDR3 sequences, approximately 69% being singletons. The sample taken for sequencing was tumor-adjacent normal liver tissue. The receptors stem from a man aged 40-49 years with primary liver carcinoma and hepatitis B virus infection. CDR3s include the opening cysteine and the closing phenylalanine or tryptophan. A D gene is named only where the DNA matches it firmly. A row's size may be missing; if present it is once, few, many or a size class.

clone_size: few
d_call: TRBD2
v_call: TRBV20-1
j_call: TRBJ2-1
cdr3_nt: TGCAGTCGAGCGGGAGGACCCTACAATGAGCAGTTCTTC
cdr3_aa: CSRAGGPYNEQFF

clone_size: -
d_call: -
v_call: TRBV12-3/TRBV12-4
j_call: TRBJ1-2
cdr3_nt: TGTGCCGGCAGTCAGGGTACTGCTGATGGCTACACCTTC
cdr3_aa: CAGSQGTADGYTF

clone_size: -
d_call: -
v_call: TRBV28
j_call: TRBJ1-2
cdr3_nt: TGTGCCAGCAGCTACTACAGTGGGGGCTACGCCTTC
cdr3_aa: CASSYYSGGYAF

clone_size: -
d_call: TRBD2
v_call: TRBV10-3
j_call: TRBJ2-7
cdr3_nt: TGTGCTATCAGTGAGGTAGCGGGAGGGGAGCAGTACTTC
cdr3_aa: CAISEVAGGEQYF

clone_size: -
d_call: TRBD1
v_call: TRBV6-1
j_call: TRBJ1-5
cdr3_nt: TGTGCCAGCTGTGTAAAAGGGCAGGGGGAGCATCAGCCCCAGCATTTT
cdr3_aa: CASCVKGQGEHQPQHF

clone_size: -
d_call: -
v_call: TRBV6-5
j_call: TRBJ2-2
cdr3_nt: TGTGCCAGCAGTTACGAAATGGCTGGAGCCATCGGGGAGCTGTTTTTT
cdr3_aa: CASSYEMAGAIGELFF

clone_size: -
d_call: TRBD1
v_call: TRBV6-5
j_call: TRBJ2-5
cdr3_nt: TGTGCCAGCGGTAGGACAGGACAAGAGACCCAGTACTTC
cdr3_aa: CASGRTGQETQYF

clone_size: -
d_call: TRBD2
v_call: TRBV4-2
j_call: TRBJ2-7
cdr3_nt: TGTGCCAATAGCCAAGAAATAACTAGCGGGAACTACGAGCAGTACTTC
cdr3_aa: CANSQEITSGNYEQYF

clone_size: few
d_call: -
v_call: TRBV4-3
j_call: TRBJ2-7
cdr3_nt: TGCGCCAGCAGCCAAGACTATTCCTACGAGAAGTACTTC
cdr3_aa: CASSQDYSYEKYF

clone_size: -
d_call: -
v_call: TRBV4-1
j_call: TRBJ1-1
cdr3_nt: TGCATCAGCAGCCATGTGTTTAGGTCGAACACTGAAGCTTTCTTT
cdr3_aa: CISSHVFRSNTEAFF

clone_size: -
d_call: -
v_call: TRBV12-3/TRBV12-4
j_call: TRBJ1-4
cdr3_nt: TGTGCCAGCAGTTTAGCTGGGACTGATAAACTGTTTTTT
cdr3_aa: CASSLAGTDKLFF

clone_size: few
d_call: -
v_call: TRBV28
j_call: TRBJ1-1
cdr3_nt: TGTGCCAGCAGTCCCTATGCGAACACTGAAGCTTTCTTT
cdr3_aa: CASSPYANTEAFF

clone_size: -
d_call: -
v_call: TRBV29-1
j_call: TRBJ2-4
cdr3_nt: TGCAACGTTGAGGGGCAGGGCGTCGGGGGCATTCATTACTTC
cdr3_aa: CNVEGQGVGGIHYF

clone_size: -
d_call: TRBD2
v_call: TRBV11-2
j_call: TRBJ2-7
cdr3_nt: TGTGCCAGCAGCTTTGATGGGTTTAGCGGGAAGTACGAGCAGTACTTC
cdr3_aa: CASSFDGFSGKYEQYF

clone_size: -
d_call: TRBD2
v_call: TRBV7-8
j_call: TRBJ2-1
cdr3_nt: TGTGCCAGCAGATCGTTAGGGAGTAGCGGGAGAACCAATGAGCAGTTCTTC
cdr3_aa: CASRSLGSSGRTNEQFF

clone_size: -
d_call: TRBD2
v_call: TRBV29-1
j_call: TRBJ2-1
cdr3_nt: TGCAGCGTTTCGACTAGCGGAAGTCCCCTCTACAACGAGCAGTTCTTC
cdr3_aa: CSVSTSGSPLYNEQFF

clone_size: -
d_call: TRBD2
v_call: TRBV20-1
j_call: TRBJ2-7
cdr3_nt: TGCAGTGCTCTAGCGGTCTCCTACGAGCAGTACTTC
cdr3_aa: CSALAVSYEQYF

clone_size: many
d_call: -
v_call: TRBV7-9
j_call: TRBJ2-3
cdr3_nt: TGTGCCAGCAGACCGGCGAGGGGGCGGGAGAGGTCAGATACGCAGTATTTT
cdr3_aa: CASRPARGRERSDTQYF

clone_size: many
d_call: TRBD2
v_call: TRBV10-2
j_call: TRBJ2-1
cdr3_nt: TGCGCCAGCAGCACCCGACGTAGCGGGATTGCGAATGAGCAGTTCTTC
cdr3_aa: CASSTRRSGIANEQFF

clone_size: -
d_call: TRBD2
v_call: TRBV4-2
j_call: TRBJ2-7
cdr3_nt: TGTCACAGCAGCCAAGAAATAACTAGCGGGAACTACGAGCAGTACTTC
cdr3_aa: CHSSQEITSGNYEQYF

clone_size: -
d_call: -
v_call: TRBV12-3/TRBV12-4
j_call: TRBJ1-1
cdr3_nt: TGTATCAGCAGTTTAGGCAGGGAGAATACTGAGGCTTTCTTT
cdr3_aa: CISSLGRENTEAFF

clone_size: once
d_call: TRBD1
v_call: TRBV11-2
j_call: TRBJ2-7
cdr3_nt: TGTGCCAGGAGCCTTACCTGGACAGGGGGCGGCTACGAGCAGTGCTTC
cdr3_aa: CARSLTWTGGGYEQCF

clone_size: few
d_call: -
v_call: TRBV11-2
j_call: TRBJ2-7
cdr3_nt: TGTGCCAGCAGCTACCAGTCGGAGGCCTACGAGCAGTACTTC
cdr3_aa: CASSYQSEAYEQYF

clone_size: few
d_call: -
v_call: TRBV4-3
j_call: TRBJ2-4
cdr3_nt: TGCGCCAGCAGCCAATATGGCAGCCTAGCCAAAAACATTCAGCACTTC
cdr3_aa: CASSQYGSLAKNIQHF

clone_size: many
d_call: -
v_call: TRBV6-1
j_call: TRBJ1-5
cdr3_nt: TGTGCCAGCAGAGTCTATCGAACCCGAGATCAGCCCCAGCATTTT
cdr3_aa: CASRVYRTRDQPQHF

clone_size: -
d_call: -
v_call: TRBV28
j_call: TRBJ1-3
cdr3_nt: TGTGCCAGCTCGGAGGCCAGGAGCTCTGTAAACGCCATATATTTT
cdr3_aa: CASSEARSSVNAIYF

clone_size: -
d_call: TRBD2
v_call: TRBV4-3
j_call: TRBJ2-5
cdr3_nt: TGCGCCTGCAGCCAAGATAGCCTAGCGGGAGAGTCTTCGGCGGAGACCCAATACTTC
cdr3_aa: CACSQDSLAGESSAETQYF

clone_size: -
d_call: -
v_call: TRBV29-1
j_call: TRBJ2-3
cdr3_nt: TGCAGCAGCTCTGGCGGCAGAGGCAAAGATACGCAGTATTTT
cdr3_aa: CSSSGGRGKDTQYF

clone_size: -
d_call: -
v_call: TRBV6-1
j_call: TRBJ2-6
cdr3_nt: TGTGCCAACAGTGCCCGGGACACAATCTCTGGGGCCAACGTCCTGACTTTC
cdr3_aa: CANSARDTISGANVLTF

clone_size: -
d_call: -
v_call: TRBV29-1
j_call: TRBJ2-5
cdr3_nt: TGCAGCGTCTACTTAATAGTGGGACGTAAGACCCAGTACTTC
cdr3_aa: CSVYLIVGRKTQYF

clone_size: -
d_call: -
v_call: TRBV6-2/TRBV6-3
j_call: TRBJ1-5
cdr3_nt: TGTGCCAGCAGTTTCACCCTACAGGGTAGGAGCAATCAGCTCCAGCAATTT
cdr3_aa: CASSFTLQGRSNQLQQF

clone_size: many
d_call: -
v_call: TRBV4-3
j_call: TRBJ2-7
cdr3_nt: TGCGCCAGCAGCCAAGAATGGAGCTCCTACGAGCAGTACTTC
cdr3_aa: CASSQEWSSYEQYF

clone_size: -
d_call: TRBD2
v_call: TRBV5-4
j_call: TRBJ2-3
cdr3_nt: TGTGCCGGCAGCTGGGGGGGTACGCAGTATTTT
cdr3_aa: CAGSWGGTQYF

clone_size: few
d_call: TRBD2
v_call: TRBV6-5
j_call: TRBJ2-1
cdr3_nt: TGTGCCAGCAATTACCTCGGACTAGCGGGAGGGGATGAGCAGTTCTTC
cdr3_aa: CASNYLGLAGGDEQFF

clone_size: -
d_call: -
v_call: TRBV6-5
j_call: TRBJ1-1
cdr3_nt: TGTGCCACCAGTTCTCAGGGTAAGAACACTGAGGCTTTCTTT
cdr3_aa: CATSSQGKNTEAFF

clone_size: once
d_call: -
v_call: TRBV11-2
j_call: TRBJ2-5
cdr3_nt: TGTGCCAGCAGCTTAGCGAGGCTAGCCCTGGAAAAAAAGACCCAGTACTTC
cdr3_aa: CASSLARLALEKKTQYF

clone_size: -
d_call: TRBD1
v_call: TRBV3-1
j_call: TRBJ1-2
cdr3_nt: TGTGCCAGCAGCCACGCGGGACAGAACTATGGCTACACCTTC
cdr3_aa: CASSHAGQNYGYTF

clone_size: once
d_call: -
v_call: TRBV5-5
j_call: TRBJ1-5
cdr3_nt: TGTGTCGGCAGCGGGGACTCAGATACGCAGCATTTT
cdr3_aa: CVGSGDSDTQHF

clone_size: -
d_call: -
v_call: TRBV4-2
j_call: TRBJ2-7
cdr3_nt: TGTGTCAGCGGCCAAGTAGGGGTTCTCGAGCAGTACTTC
cdr3_aa: CVSGQVGVLEQYF

clone_size: many
d_call: TRBD2
v_call: TRBV12-3/TRBV12-4
j_call: TRBJ2-7
cdr3_nt: TGTGCCAGCAGTTTACCCTCTGGGACTAGCGGGAGCGAGCAGTACTTC
cdr3_aa: CASSLPSGTSGSEQYF

clone_size: once
d_call: -
v_call: TRBV4-3
j_call: TRBJ1-1
cdr3_nt: TGCACCAGCAGCCAAGTCTCCTATGGTGAAACTTTCTTT
cdr3_aa: CTSSQVSYGETFF

clone_size: -
d_call: TRBD1
v_call: TRBV5-1
j_call: TRBJ2-2
cdr3_nt: TGCGCCAGCAGTCTTCACAGGGGGCCCACCGGGGATCTGTTTTTT
cdr3_aa: CASSLHRGPTGDLFF